These 13 T cell receptor beta chains share one sample of origin, sequenced in a study of blood T cell repertoires in COVID-19. Sequenced by immunoSEQ multiplex PCR; TCRdb stores in-frame clones only, minus some. This sample has about 160,000 clones, with around 86% found just once. The material sequenced was peripheral blood. These TCRs come from a man aged 65 to 85 who had recovered from COVID-19.

The chain is built from TRBV5-1 and TRBJ2-7; 11 nucleotides match TRBD1. Trimming removed 0 bases from V and 7 bases from J; junction bases left unmatched: 12. Looked up from germline, CDR1 is SGHRS and CDR2 is YFSETQ. The CDR3 is made up of 17 amino acids. DNA of the CDR3: TGCGCCAGCAGCTTGGCCCCATCCGGGACAGGGGGAGGAGAGCAGTACTTC. Its translation: CASSLAPSGTGGGEQYF.

DNA for the CDR3: TGCGCCAGCAGCCAAGAAGGAGGCGGGAGCCTAAGAAACATTCAGTACTTC. Translation: CASSQEGGGSLRNIQYF. The chain has TRBV4-1 and TRBJ2-4, with 7 bases matching TRBD2. Germline V lookup: CDR1 MGHRA, CDR2 YSYEKL. The V and J ends lost 0 bases and 6 bases, in that order; junction bases with no gene match: 11. The CDR3 length is 17 residues.

This chain uses TRBV5-6 with TRBJ2-5; maybe TRBD2 (6 bases). Trimming removed 1 base from V and 3 bases from J, with 13 bases in between. Germline CDR1 is SGHDT and CDR2 is YYEEEE. The CDR3 runs to 15 residues. CDR3 protein: CASSLLGGAEETQYF. The CDR3 DNA follows: TGTGCCAGCAGCTTGTTAGGCGGGGCAGAAGAGACCCAGTACTTC.

The chain employs TRBV3-1 (or the pseudogene TRBV3-2) and TRBJ2-5, with 10 bases that match TRBD2. The V segment lost 1 base and the J segment 4 bases; nucleotides outside the gene matches: 0. CDR1 and CDR2 (germline): LGHDT, YNNKEL (reference sequence). The CDR3 is 14 residues long. CDR3 amino acids: CASSQGTSGETQYF. The CDR3 DNA sequence: TGTGCCAGCAGCCAAGGGACTAGCGGAGAGACCCAGTACTTC.

This clone was found once. This chain joins TRBV28 and TRBJ2-1; 10 bases line up with TRBD1. V shed 5 bases, J shed 7 bases, and the junction held 8 bases outside the gene matches. The germline CDR1 and CDR2 sequences are MDHEN and SYDVKM. CDR3 length equals 15 residues. The CDR3 DNA reads TGTGCCAGCAGTCGATCGGGACAGGGGACAAATGAGCAGTTCTTC. Translated: CASSRSGQGTNEQFF.

J is TRBJ1-6 and V is TRBV20-1; tentatively, D is TRBD1 (5 bases). The CDR3 is made up of 15 amino acids. Germline CDR1 is DFQATT and CDR2 is SNEGSKA (reference sequence). With 3 bases removed from V and 7 bases from J, the gap between germline ends came to 16 bases. The CDR3 nucleotides read TGCAGTGCTAGTGGCAGGGAGGAGAGGAATTCACCCCTCCACTTT. This translates into CSASGREERNSPLHF.

This clone was detected once. The chain employs TRBV5-1 and TRBJ2-1; D is ambiguous. The V gene lost 1 base and the J gene lost 2 bases, with 4 bases spanning the gap. This CDR3 is 13 amino acids long. Germline CDR1 reads SGHRS; CDR2 reads YFSETQ. The CDR3, as DNA: TGCGCCAGCAGCTTGACTACCTACAATGAGCAGTTCTTC. This gives the protein CASSLTTYNEQFF.

The chain links TRBV9 to TRBJ2-3; TRBD1 might be the D (6 bases). CDR1 SGDLS and CDR2 YYNGEE come from the germline V gene. V was clipped by 0 bases and J by 0 bases, with 14 bases between them. There are 17 residues in the CDR3. The CDR3 bases are TGTGCCAGCAGCGTAGCCGCAGGGGTCGTTAGCACAGATACGCAGTATTTT. As protein: CASSVAAGVVSTDTQYF.

The chain recombines TRBV7-8 with TRBJ2-5; 12 nucleotides match TRBD2. CDR1 and CDR2 from the germline V gene are SGHVS and FQNEAQ. Trimming took 0 bases from V and 4 from J; bases not matched to a gene: 12. CDR3 size: 19 residues. The CDR3 spells CASSLAGGLAGGPGETQYF. Written as DNA, the CDR3 is TGTGCCAGCAGCTTAGCGGGGGGCCTAGCGGGAGGGCCAGGAGAGACCCAGTACTTC. Full variable domain (missing parts from reference TRBV7-8 and TRBJ2-5): GAGVSQSPRYKVAKRGQDVALRCDPISGHVSLFWYQQALGQGPEFLTYFQNEAQLDKSGLPSDRFFAERPEGSVSTLKIQRTQQEDSAVYLCASSLAGGLAGGPGETQYFGPGTRLLVL.

The genes are TRBV5-4 and TRBJ2-7; 7 bases map to TRBD1. This CDR3 comprises 14 residues. CDR1 and CDR2 (germline): SGHNT, YYREEE (reference sequence). With 3 bases clipped from V and 5 bases from J, the junction kept 8 bases outside the gene matches. The CDR3: CASSSTGWQDEQYF. The CDR3 DNA reads TGTGCCAGCAGCTCGACAGGGTGGCAGGACGAGCAGTACTTC.

The V gene is TRBV28, the J gene TRBJ1-5; 10 bases align to TRBD1. CDR1 is MDHEN, CDR2 SYDVKM, per germline. The CDR3 runs to 15 residues. V dropped 5 bases and J dropped 5; count of bases not matched to a gene: 6. As DNA, the CDR3 is TGTGCCAGCAGTCGAAGACAGGGGGCTCATCAGCCCCAGCATTTT. It codes for CASSRRQGAHQPQHF.

The J gene is TRBJ2-2, the V gene TRBV19; 7 nucleotides match TRBD2. Trimming cost V 3 bases and J 5 bases; bases outside gene matches: 6. From germline, CDR1 is LNHDA and CDR2 SQIVND (reference sequence). The CDR3 length is 15 residues. The CDR3 nucleotides are TGTGCCAGTAGTATTGGCGGGAGTGTTACCGGGGAGCTGTTTTTT. Its protein is CASSIGGSVTGELFF. Together with reference TRBV19 and TRBJ2-2, the CDR3 gives the full variable domain: DGGITQSPKYLFRKEGQNVTLSCEQNLNHDAMYWYRQDPGQGLRLIYYSQIVNDFQKGDIAEGYSVSREKKESFPLTVTSAQKNPTAFYLCASSIGGSVTGELFFGEGSRLTVL.

The chain couples TRBV11-2 to TRBJ2-2, with 7 positions matching TRBD1. This CDR3 has 17 residues. CDR1 and CDR2 from the germline V gene are SGHAT and FQNNGV. The V gene end was trimmed by 4 bases and the J gene end by 5 bases; junction bases not matched to a gene: 13. CDR3 in amino acids: CASSSLRRQGVTGELFF. DNA for the CDR3: TGTGCCAGCAGCTCGCTCCGGAGACAGGGAGTGACCGGGGAGCTGTTTTTT.